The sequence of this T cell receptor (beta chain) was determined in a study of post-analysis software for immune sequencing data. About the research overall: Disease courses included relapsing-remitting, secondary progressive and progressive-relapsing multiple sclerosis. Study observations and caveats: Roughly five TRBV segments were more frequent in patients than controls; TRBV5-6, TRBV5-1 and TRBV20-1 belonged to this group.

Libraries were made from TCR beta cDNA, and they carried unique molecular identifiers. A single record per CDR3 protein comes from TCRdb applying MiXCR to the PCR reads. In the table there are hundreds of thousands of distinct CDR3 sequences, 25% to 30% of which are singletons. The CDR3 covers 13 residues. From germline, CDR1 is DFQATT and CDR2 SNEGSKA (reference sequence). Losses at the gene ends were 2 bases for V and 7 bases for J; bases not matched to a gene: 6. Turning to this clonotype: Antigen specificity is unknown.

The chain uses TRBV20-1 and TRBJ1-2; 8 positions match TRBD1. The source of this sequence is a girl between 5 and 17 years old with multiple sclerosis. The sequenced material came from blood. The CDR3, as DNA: TGCAGTGCTAGACTTGACAGGGGTGTTGGCTACACCTTC. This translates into CSARLDRGVGYTF.